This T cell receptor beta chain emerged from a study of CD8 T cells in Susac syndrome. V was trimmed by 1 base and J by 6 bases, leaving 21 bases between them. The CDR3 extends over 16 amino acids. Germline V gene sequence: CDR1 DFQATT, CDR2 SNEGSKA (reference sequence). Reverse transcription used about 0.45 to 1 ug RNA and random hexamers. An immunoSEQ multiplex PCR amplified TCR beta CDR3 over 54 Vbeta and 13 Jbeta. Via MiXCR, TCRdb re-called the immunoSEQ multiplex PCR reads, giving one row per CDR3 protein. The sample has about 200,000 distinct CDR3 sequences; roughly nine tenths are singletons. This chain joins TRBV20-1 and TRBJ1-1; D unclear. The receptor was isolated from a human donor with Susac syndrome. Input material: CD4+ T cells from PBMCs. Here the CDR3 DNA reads TGCAGTGCTAGAGCTCTCAGTGGACGGCTAAACGCTGAAGCTTTCTTT. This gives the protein CSARALSGRLNAEAFF.